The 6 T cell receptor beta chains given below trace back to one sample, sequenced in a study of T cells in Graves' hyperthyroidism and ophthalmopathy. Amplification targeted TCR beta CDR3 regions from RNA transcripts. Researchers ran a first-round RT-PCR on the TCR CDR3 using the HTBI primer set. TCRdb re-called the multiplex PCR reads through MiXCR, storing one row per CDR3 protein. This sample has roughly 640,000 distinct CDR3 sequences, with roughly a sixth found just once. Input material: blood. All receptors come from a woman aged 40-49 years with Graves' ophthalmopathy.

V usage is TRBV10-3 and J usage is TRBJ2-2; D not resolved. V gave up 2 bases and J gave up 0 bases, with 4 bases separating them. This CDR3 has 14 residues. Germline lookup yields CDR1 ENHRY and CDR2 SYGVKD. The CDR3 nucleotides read TGTGCCATCAGTGAGGCGTCGAACACCGGGGAGCTGTTTTTT. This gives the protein CAISEASNTGELFF.

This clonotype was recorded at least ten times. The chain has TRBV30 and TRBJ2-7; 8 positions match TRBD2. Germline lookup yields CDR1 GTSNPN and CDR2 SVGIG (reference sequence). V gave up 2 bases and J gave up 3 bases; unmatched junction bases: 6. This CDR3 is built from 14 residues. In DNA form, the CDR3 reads TGTGCCTGGAGTCCGCTCGGGGGGGACTACGAGCAGTACTTC. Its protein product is CAWSPLGGDYEQYF.

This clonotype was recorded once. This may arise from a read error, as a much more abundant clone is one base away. CDR3: CASKRVGAGYNEQFF. CDR3 DNA: TGTGCCAGCAAAAGAGTGGGAGCAGGGTACAATGAGCAGTTCTTC. The rearrangement links TRBV28 to TRBJ2-1, with D possibly being TRBD1 or TRBD2 (5 bases each). The CDR3 runs 15 residues. V dropped 7 bases and J dropped 4 bases, with 17 bases sitting between them. The germline V gene encodes CDR1 MDHEN and CDR2 SYDVKM.

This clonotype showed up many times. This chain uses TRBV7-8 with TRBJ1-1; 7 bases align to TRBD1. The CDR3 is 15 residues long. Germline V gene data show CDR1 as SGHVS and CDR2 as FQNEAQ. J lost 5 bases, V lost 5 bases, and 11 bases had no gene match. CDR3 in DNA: TGTGCCAGCAGCCCCCTGGGAGGGGGCGGAACTGAAGCTTTCTTT. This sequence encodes CASSPLGGGGTEAFF.

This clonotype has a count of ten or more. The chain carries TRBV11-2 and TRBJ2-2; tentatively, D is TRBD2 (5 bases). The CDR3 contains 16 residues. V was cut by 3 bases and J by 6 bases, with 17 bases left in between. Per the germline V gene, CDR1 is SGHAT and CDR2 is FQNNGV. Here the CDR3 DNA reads TGTGCCAGCAGCTTCACGTTGGCAGACGGGGCCGGGGAGCTGTTTTTT. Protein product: CASSFTLADGAGELFF.

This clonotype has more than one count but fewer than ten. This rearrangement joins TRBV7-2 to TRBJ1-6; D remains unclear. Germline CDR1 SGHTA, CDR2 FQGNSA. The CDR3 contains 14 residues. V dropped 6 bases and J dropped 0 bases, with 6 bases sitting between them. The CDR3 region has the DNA TGTGCCAGCAGGGAGAGCTCCTATAATTCACCCCTCCACTTT. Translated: CASRESSYNSPLHF.